The TCR beta chain under discussion was sequenced for a study of blood T cell repertoires in COVID-19. Each recovered donor of Cohort 3 presented with two negative PCRs, clearance, or symptom resolution. The CDR3 has 13 residues. V shed 6 bases and J shed 0 bases, with 4 bases lying between them. CDR1 KGHDR and CDR2 SFDVKD come from the germline V gene. Some clones are missing from TCRdb's copy, which holds only in-frame ones; the method was immunoSEQ multiplex PCR. The repertoire includes some 400,000 clones, about 90% of them detected once, and approximately 1.5% sits in the top ten. The chain is built from TRBV24-1 and TRBJ2-2; D not certain. The source material was PBMCs or T cells enriched from blood (not recorded which). This receptor was obtained from a woman aged 25-40 years who had recovered from COVID-19. CDR3 bases: TGTGCCACCAGTACAACGAACACCGGGGAGCTGTTTTTT. This codes for CATSTTNTGELFF.